These T cell receptor beta chains were read from a single sample in a study of vaccination and CD4 T cells after COVID-19. MiXCR, applied by TCRdb to the PCR reads, yields one record per CDR3 protein. The sample includes over 8,500 distinct CDR3 sequences, about 75% of them seen just once. For these TCRs, the target antigens are not known. The specimen sequenced was CD4+ T cells from blood, cultured in vitro. The receptor source for this set is a human donor who had recovered from COVID-19. The CDR3 runs from the conserved cysteine through the conserved F or W. Fields, in order: J gene, D gene, V gene, CDR3 DNA, CDR3 protein. D genes are given only for firm matches.

TRBJ2-6,NA,TRBV7-2,TGTGCCAGCAGCCCCACGGGCAGGACTCGTGGGGCCAACGTCCTGACTTTC,CASSPTGRTRGANVLTF
TRBJ2-5,NA,TRBV20-1,TGCAGTGCTGCGAGGGCCCAGACCCAGTACTTC,CSAARAQTQYF
TRBJ2-7,TRBD1,TRBV27,TGTGCCAGCAGTGACCGGGACAGATACTACGAGCAGTACTTC,CASSDRDRYYEQYF
TRBJ2-5,NA,TRBV10-3,TGTGCCTCCAAAGAGGGGTGGACTGGGCAAGAGACCCAGTACTTC,CASKEGWTGQETQYF
TRBJ1-5,NA,TRBV6-1,TGTGCAAGCAGTGAAGTGAGGGGGAGGCAGCCCCAGCATTTT,CASSEVRGRQPQHF
TRBJ1-5,TRBD1,TRBV20-1,TGCAGTGCTAGACCACAGGGGGCGAGCAATCAGCCCCAGCATTTT,CSARPQGASNQPQHF
TRBJ2-6,TRBD1,TRBV27,TGTGCCACGGGACAGAGCTCTGGGGCCAACGTCCTGACTTTC,CATGQSSGANVLTF
TRBJ1-2,NA,TRBV7-6,TGTGCCAGCAGCAATCCCGGGACACGCTATGGCTACACCTTC,CASSNPGTRYGYTF
TRBJ1-5,NA,TRBV28,TGTGCCAGCAGCAGCCATCAGCCCCAGCATTTT,CASSSHQPQHF
TRBJ1-1,NA,TRBV6-1,TGTGCCAGCACTGGCGGGGCCTCGAACACTGAAGCTTTCTTT,CASTGGASNTEAFF
TRBJ1-6,NA,TRBV21-1,TGTGCCAGCAGCGGAGACAGGGTTAGTAATTCACCCCTCCACTTT,CASSGDRVSNSPLHF
TRBJ1-5,NA,TRBV20-1,TGCAGTGCTAACCCCTCGGGGAGCAATCAGCCCCAGCATTTT,CSANPSGSNQPQHF
TRBJ2-5,NA,TRBV1,TGCACCAGCAGCCCGCGGGACAGGGAGATCCAAGAGACCCAGTACTTC,CTSSPRDREIQETQYF
TRBJ2-7,NA,TRBV7-9,TGTGCCAGCAGCTTAGCGGGGGTAGCGAGCGGCACCTCCTACGAGCAGTACTTC,CASSLAGVASGTSYEQYF
TRBJ1-5,TRBD1,TRBV6-1,TGTGCCAGCAGTGCCCAGGGGGGGAATCAGCCCCAGCATTTT,CASSAQGGNQPQHF
TRBJ1-1,NA,TRBV6-1,TGTGCCAGCAGGGAGACAGCCCTTGAAGCTTTCTTT,CASRETALEAFF